This record looks at one T cell receptor beta chain sequence and its context. Its antigen is currently unknown. This sample is drawn from a study of PD-1 blockade in classical Hodgkin lymphoma. Whole-study results and caveats: According to reports, newly diagnosed patients had lower baseline TCR diversity than healthy donors, and relapsed/refractory patients had lower baseline TCR diversity still. Factors driving the repertoire differences, possibly disease activity or prior therapy, remain undefined.

Time point here: newly diagnosed, previously untreated cHL patient sample. Negative magnetic selection isolated CD4+ T cells from thawed PBMCs. Untreated, newly diagnosed classical Hodgkin lymphoma PBMCs were used for comparison. TCRdb's table, derived via immunoSEQ multiplex PCR, lists solely in-frame clones and lacks some. The sample has fewer than 25,000 clones, nearly 90% seen once. The CDR3 totals 15 residues. J lost 4 bases, V lost 4 bases, and 6 bases had no gene match. Germline CDR1 is MNHNS and CDR2 is SASEGT. The origin of this receptor is a human donor with classical Hodgkin lymphoma. Sequences were obtained from CD4+ T cells from blood. The chain carries TRBV6-1 and TRBJ2-2; 7 bases fit TRBD1. The CDR3 coding sequence is TGTGCCAGCAGTGTCGGGACAGTGAGCACCGGGGAGCTGTTTTTT. This translates into CASSVGTVSTGELFF.